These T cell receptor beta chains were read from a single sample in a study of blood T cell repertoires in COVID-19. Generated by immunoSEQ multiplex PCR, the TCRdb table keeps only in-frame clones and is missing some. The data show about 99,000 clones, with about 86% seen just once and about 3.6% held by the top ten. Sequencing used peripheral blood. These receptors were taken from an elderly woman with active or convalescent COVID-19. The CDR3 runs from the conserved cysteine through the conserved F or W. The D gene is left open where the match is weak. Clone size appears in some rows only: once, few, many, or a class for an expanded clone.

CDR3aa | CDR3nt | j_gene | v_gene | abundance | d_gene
CAWSANYEQYF | TGTGCCTGGAGTGCAAACTACGAGCAGTACTTC | TRBJ2-7 | TRBV30 | NA | NA
CASSQGGANSRYEQYF | TGCGCCAGCAGCCAGGGCGGGGCTAATTCCCGCTACGAGCAGTACTTC | TRBJ2-7 | TRBV5-1 | NA | NA
CAISESGYTEAFF | TGTGCCATCAGTGAGTCCGGTTACACTGAAGCTTTCTTT | TRBJ1-1 | TRBV10-3 | NA | NA
CASSIERQSNQPQHF | TGTGCCAGTAGTATAGAGCGACAGAGCAATCAGCCCCAGCATTTT | TRBJ1-5 | TRBV19 | NA | NA
CASSLTDRGNTIYF | TGTGCCAGCAGTTTGACGGACAGGGGAAACACCATATATTTT | TRBJ1-3 | TRBV6-6 | once | TRBD1
CASSLKLAGGFANTGELFF | TGCGCCAGCAGCTTGAAACTAGCGGGAGGATTCGCGAACACCGGGGAGCTGTTTTTT | TRBJ2-2 | TRBV5-1 | NA | TRBD2
CASSVPGLAGVNQTYNEQFF | TGCGCCAGCAGCGTACCAGGACTAGCGGGAGTCAACCAAACCTACAATGAGCAGTTCTTC | TRBJ2-1 | TRBV10-2 | NA | TRBD2
CASSLEGLDEKLFF | TGTGCCAGCAGCTTGGAGGGGTTAGATGAAAAACTGTTTTTT | TRBJ1-4 | TRBV5-6 | NA | NA
CASRLGEIEYF | TGTGCCAGCCGACTAGGGGAAATAGAGTACTTC | TRBJ2-7 | TRBV2 | NA | NA
CASSQYGRGMAEAFF | TGCGCCAGCAGCCAATATGGCAGGGGGATGGCTGAAGCTTTCTTT | TRBJ1-1 | TRBV4-1 | NA | TRBD1
CATSDRTYQPQHF | TGTGCCACCAGTGATCGGACTTATCAGCCCCAGCATTTT | TRBJ1-5 | TRBV24-1 | NA | NA
CAWSPGVNTEAFF | TGTGCCTGGAGTCCGGGGGTGAACACTGAAGCTTTCTTT | TRBJ1-1 | TRBV30 | NA | NA
CASSLATGNQPQHF | TGTGCCAGCAGCTTAGCGACAGGGAATCAGCCCCAGCATTTT | TRBJ1-5 | TRBV7-2 | NA | TRBD1
CASSPQSAGDTQYF | TGTGCCAGCTCACCACAGTCAGCGGGTGATACGCAGTATTTT | TRBJ2-3 | TRBV18 | few | NA
CASRVNRDYGYTF | TGTGCCAGCAGAGTAAATAGAGACTATGGCTACACCTTC | TRBJ1-2 | TRBV28 | NA | NA
CASSQADRGGDEQYF | TGTGCCAGCAGCCAGGCGGACAGGGGCGGGGACGAGCAGTACTTC | TRBJ2-7 | TRBV3-1/TRBV3-2 | NA | TRBD1
CASTSLGQDGLWAVNSPLHF | TGTGCCAGCACCTCCCTGGGGCAGGATGGACTATGGGCTGTTAATTCACCCCTCCACTTT | TRBJ1-6 | TRBV27 | many | NA
CASSFGTSGSRTQYF | TGTGCCAGCAGTTTCGGGACTAGCGGGTCTCGGACCCAGTACTTC | TRBJ2-5 | TRBV6-5 | NA | TRBD2
CASRVGTGINSPLHF | TGTGCCAGTCGGGTGGGGACAGGGATTAATTCACCCCTCCACTTT | TRBJ1-6 | TRBV19 | NA | TRBD1
CASRGTSDSYEQYF | TGTGCCAGCAGGGGGACTAGCGACTCCTACGAGCAGTACTTC | TRBJ2-7 | TRBV28 | NA | TRBD2
CASSQSERNTIYF | TGTGCCAGCAGCCAATCCGAGAGAAACACCATATATTTT | TRBJ1-3 | TRBV16 | NA | NA
CASSNDRERSTEAFF | TGTGCCAGCAGTAACGACAGGGAAAGGTCCACTGAAGCTTTCTTT | TRBJ1-1 | TRBV27 | NA | TRBD1
CASTSPGGPDTQYF | TGTGCCAGCACCTCCCCCGGGGGACCCGATACGCAGTATTTT | TRBJ2-3 | TRBV11-2 | NA | NA
CATHPGGTSYGYTF | TGTGCCACCCACCCCGGGGGGACATCCTATGGCTACACCTTC | TRBJ1-2 | TRBV6-5 | once | NA
CASSMRDGRSNNQPQHF | TGTGCCAGTAGTATGCGGGACGGAAGATCTAACAATCAGCCCCAGCATTTT | TRBJ1-5 | TRBV19 | NA | NA
CASSLVSSHTGELFF | TGTGCCAGCAGCTTAGTTTCGTCCCACACCGGGGAGCTGTTTTTT | TRBJ2-2 | TRBV7-6 | once | NA
CASIEQGASTDTQYF | TGCGCCAGCATAGAACAGGGGGCGAGCACAGATACGCAGTATTTT | TRBJ2-3 | TRBV5-1 | once | TRBD1
CASSLASTSVEQFF | TGTGCCAGCAGTTTAGCCAGCACTAGCGTCGAGCAGTTCTTC | TRBJ2-1 | TRBV28 | once | TRBD2
CASSSQGFRGGYTF | TGCGCCAGCAGCTCCCAGGGATTCAGGGGGGGCTACACCTTC | TRBJ1-2 | TRBV5-1 | NA | TRBD1
CASSLDSPGGTEAFF | TGCGCCAGCAGCTTGGATTCGCCGGGGGGCACTGAAGCTTTCTTT | TRBJ1-1 | TRBV5-1 | NA | NA
CATSRSRQGANYGYTF | TGTGCCACCAGCAGGTCACGACAGGGGGCTAACTATGGCTACACCTTC | TRBJ1-2 | TRBV15 | few | TRBD1
CASSLSRYRVGAFF | TGTGCCAGCAGTTTATCAAGGTACAGAGTAGGAGCTTTCTTT | TRBJ1-1 | TRBV28 | NA | NA
CASSLAGRGNTEAFF | TGTGCCAGCAGTTTGGCAGGGCGAGGGAACACTGAAGCTTTCTTT | TRBJ1-1 | TRBV28 | NA | NA
CASRNRELFYGYTF | TGTGCCAGTAGGAACAGGGAGCTTTTTTATGGCTACACCTTC | TRBJ1-2 | TRBV19 | NA | NA
CASRTGQGGEKLFF | TGTGCCAGCAGAACAGGACAGGGGGGTGAAAAACTGTTTTTT | TRBJ1-4 | TRBV7-2 | NA | TRBD1
CASSVFGSGGVGEQFF | TGTGCCAGCAGCGTATTCGGGAGCGGGGGGGTAGGGGAGCAGTTCTTC | TRBJ2-1 | TRBV9 | NA | TRBD2
CATSGRLTGVHTGELFF | TGTGCCACCAGTGGAAGATTAACAGGGGTCCACACCGGGGAGCTGTTTTTT | TRBJ2-2 | TRBV24-1 | NA | TRBD1
CASSSGLSYTGELFF | TGTGCCAGCAGCTCGGGACTTTCGTACACCGGGGAGCTGTTTTTT | TRBJ2-2 | TRBV7-2 | NA | NA
CASSTQLRGEQYF | TGTGCCAGTAGTACTCAACTGCGCGGGGAGCAGTACTTC | TRBJ2-7 | TRBV19 | NA | NA
CASSLTAKTGELFF | TGTGCCAGCAGCCTAACAGCTAAGACCGGGGAGCTGTTTTTT | TRBJ2-2 | TRBV11-3 | few | NA
CASSLGGAGGLYTQYF | TGTGCCAGCAGTTTGGGAGGGGCAGGGGGCCTGTATACGCAGTATTTT | TRBJ2-3 | TRBV28 | NA | NA
CSVDGDFSGRQETQYF | TGCAGCGTTGACGGAGACTTTAGCGGGAGACAAGAGACCCAGTACTTC | TRBJ2-5 | TRBV29-1 | NA | TRBD2
CATSGGRGRGDTEAFF | TGTGCCACCAGCGGAGGAAGGGGAAGAGGAGACACTGAAGCTTTCTTT | TRBJ1-1 | TRBV15 | NA | NA
CASSIGTGLEKLFF | TGTGCCAGTAGTATTGGGACAGGGCTCGAAAAACTGTTTTTT | TRBJ1-4 | TRBV19 | NA | TRBD1
CAWRGGRVQETQYF | TGTGCCTGGAGGGGGGGACGGGTCCAAGAGACCCAGTACTTC | TRBJ2-5 | TRBV30 | NA | NA
CASSSPKDWSGQYF | TGTGCCAGCAGCTCACCAAAGGATTGGTCAGGACAGTACTTC | TRBJ2-7 | TRBV5-4 | once | NA
CASSKKGGTSGRVPSEETQYF | TGTGCCAGCAGCAAAAAAGGAGGGACTAGCGGGAGGGTACCTAGTGAGGAGACCCAGTACTTC | TRBJ2-5 | TRBV21-1 | NA | NA
CASSRGQGSVEQYF | TGTGCCAGCTCTCGCGGACAGGGGTCTGTCGAGCAGTACTTC | TRBJ2-7 | TRBV18 | NA | TRBD1
CASSEPGEQYF | TGTGCCAGCAGTGAACCAGGAGAGCAGTACTTC | TRBJ2-7 | TRBV2 | NA | NA
CSASSGGDGELFF | TGCAGTGCTAGTAGCGGGGGAGACGGGGAGCTGTTTTTT | TRBJ2-2 | TRBV20-1 | NA | TRBD2
CASSYGDYIDGELFF | TGTGCCAGCAGTTACGGGGACTACATAGACGGGGAGCTGTTTTTT | TRBJ2-2 | TRBV6-5 | few | TRBD2
CASSRSGTNEKLFF | TGTGCCAGCAGTCGGTCGGGAACTAATGAAAAACTGTTTTTT | TRBJ1-4 | TRBV28 | NA | NA
CASSPSRTEGNTIYF | TGTGCCAGTAGTCCATCCCGGACAGAAGGAAACACCATATATTTT | TRBJ1-3 | TRBV19 | NA | NA
CASSFQGESGYTF | TGCGCCAGCAGCTTCCAGGGGGAGTCCGGCTACACCTTC | TRBJ1-2 | TRBV5-1 | NA | TRBD1
CATSDLQQGTVGETQYF | TGTGCCACCAGTGATCTCCAACAGGGAACTGTCGGGGAGACCCAGTACTTC | TRBJ2-5 | TRBV24-1 | once | NA
CASSPRTVTSTDTQYF | TGTGCCAGCAGCCCCCGGACAGTAACTAGCACAGATACGCAGTATTTT | TRBJ2-3 | TRBV27 | once | NA
CASSKPGQGTTYEQYF | TGTGCCAGTAGTAAACCGGGACAGGGTACGACCTACGAGCAGTACTTC | TRBJ2-7 | TRBV19 | NA | TRBD1
CAISESDSNYGYTF | TGTGCCATCAGTGAGTCAGACAGCAACTATGGCTACACCTTC | TRBJ1-2 | TRBV10-3 | NA | NA
CASSLSTGDYGYTF | TGTGCCAGCAGTTTATCAACAGGGGACTATGGCTACACCTTC | TRBJ1-2 | TRBV27 | NA | TRBD1